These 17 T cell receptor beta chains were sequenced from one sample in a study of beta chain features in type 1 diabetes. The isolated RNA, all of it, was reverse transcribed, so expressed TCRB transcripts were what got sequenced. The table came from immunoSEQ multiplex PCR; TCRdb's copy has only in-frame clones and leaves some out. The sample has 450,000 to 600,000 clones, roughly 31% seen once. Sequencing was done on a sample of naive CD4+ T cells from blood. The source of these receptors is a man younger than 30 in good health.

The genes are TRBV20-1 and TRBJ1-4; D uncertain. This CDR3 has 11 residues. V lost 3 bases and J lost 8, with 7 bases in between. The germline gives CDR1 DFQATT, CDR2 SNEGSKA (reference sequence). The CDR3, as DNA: TGCAGTGCTAGTCCCGCGGAAAAACTGTTTTTT. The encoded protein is CSASPAEKLFF.

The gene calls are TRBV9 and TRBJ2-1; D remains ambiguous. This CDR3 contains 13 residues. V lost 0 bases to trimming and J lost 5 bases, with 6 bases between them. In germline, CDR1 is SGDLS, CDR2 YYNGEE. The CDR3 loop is CASSVAQHNEQFF. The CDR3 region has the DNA TGTGCCAGCAGCGTAGCGCAGCACAATGAGCAGTTCTTC.

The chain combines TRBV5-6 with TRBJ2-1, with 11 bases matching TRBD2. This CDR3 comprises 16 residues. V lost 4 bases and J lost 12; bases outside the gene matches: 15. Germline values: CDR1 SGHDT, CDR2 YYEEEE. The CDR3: CASSPLSGRAVRVQFF. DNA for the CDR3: TGTGCCAGCAGCCCCCTTAGCGGGAGGGCCGTCAGGGTGCAGTTCTTC.

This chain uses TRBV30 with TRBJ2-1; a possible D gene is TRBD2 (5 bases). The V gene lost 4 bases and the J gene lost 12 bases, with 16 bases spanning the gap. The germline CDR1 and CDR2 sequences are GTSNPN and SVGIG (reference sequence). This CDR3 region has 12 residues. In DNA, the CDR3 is TGTGCCTGGACAAGGCGGGTAAGCGCGCAGTTCTTC. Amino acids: CAWTRRVSAQFF.

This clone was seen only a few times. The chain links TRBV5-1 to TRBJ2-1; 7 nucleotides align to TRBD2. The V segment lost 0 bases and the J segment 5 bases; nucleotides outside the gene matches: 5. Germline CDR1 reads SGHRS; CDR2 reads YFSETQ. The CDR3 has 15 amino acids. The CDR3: CASSLVSSGDNEQFF. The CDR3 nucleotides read TGCGCCAGCAGCTTGGTCTCTAGCGGAGACAATGAGCAGTTCTTC.

CDR3 bases: TGCAGTGCTGACGGGAGATACGAGCAGTACTTC. Residues: CSADGRYEQYF. The chain combines TRBV20-1 with TRBJ2-7, with D perhaps TRBD2 (6 bases). The CDR3 runs 11 residues. Germline assignment: CDR1 DFQATT and CDR2 SNEGSKA (reference sequence). Trimming shortened V by 5 bases and J by 4 bases, and 9 bases separated the two germline ends.

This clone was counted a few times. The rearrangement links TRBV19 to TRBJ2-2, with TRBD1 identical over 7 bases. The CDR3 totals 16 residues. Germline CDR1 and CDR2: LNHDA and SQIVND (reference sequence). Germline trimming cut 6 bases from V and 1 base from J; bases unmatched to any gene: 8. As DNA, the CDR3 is TGTGCCAGTAGGCCTCCGGGGACAGTGAACACCGGGGAGCTGTTTTTT. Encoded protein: CASRPPGTVNTGELFF.

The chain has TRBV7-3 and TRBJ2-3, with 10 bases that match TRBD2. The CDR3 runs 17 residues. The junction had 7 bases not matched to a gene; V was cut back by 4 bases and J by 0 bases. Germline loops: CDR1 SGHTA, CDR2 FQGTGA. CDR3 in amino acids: CASSSIRTSGSTDTQYF. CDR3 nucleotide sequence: TGTGCCAGCAGCTCGATCCGGACTAGCGGTAGCACAGATACGCAGTATTTT.

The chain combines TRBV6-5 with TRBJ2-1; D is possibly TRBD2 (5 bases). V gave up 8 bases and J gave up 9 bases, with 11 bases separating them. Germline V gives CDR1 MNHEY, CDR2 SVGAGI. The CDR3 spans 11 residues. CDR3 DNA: TGTGCCAGCGGTAGGGAGCTTGAGCAGTTCTTC. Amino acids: CASGRELEQFF.

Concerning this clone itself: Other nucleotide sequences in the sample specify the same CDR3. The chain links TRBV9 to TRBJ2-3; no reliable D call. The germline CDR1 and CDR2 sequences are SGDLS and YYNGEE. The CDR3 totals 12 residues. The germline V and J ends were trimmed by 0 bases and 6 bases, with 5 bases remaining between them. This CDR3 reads CASSVESDTQYF. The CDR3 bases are TGTGCCAGCAGCGTAGAGTCGGATACGCAGTATTTT.

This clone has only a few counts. The CDR3 protein is CASSWGLFTDTQYF. In nucleotides, the CDR3 is TGTGCCAGCAGTTGGGGACTATTCACAGATACGCAGTATTTT. The chain couples TRBV27 to TRBJ2-3, with TRBD2 matching over 7 bases. The CDR3 length is 14 residues. Losses at the gene ends were 4 bases for V and 2 bases for J; bases not matched to a gene: 3. Germline V gene lookup returns CDR1 MNHEY and CDR2 SMNVEV (reference sequence).

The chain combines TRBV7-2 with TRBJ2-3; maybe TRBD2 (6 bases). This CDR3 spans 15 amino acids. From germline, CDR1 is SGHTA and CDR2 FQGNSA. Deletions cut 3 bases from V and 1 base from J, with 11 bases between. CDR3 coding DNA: TGTGCCAGCAGCTTTACGGGACTCGGCACAGATACGCAGTATTTT. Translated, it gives CASSFTGLGTDTQYF.

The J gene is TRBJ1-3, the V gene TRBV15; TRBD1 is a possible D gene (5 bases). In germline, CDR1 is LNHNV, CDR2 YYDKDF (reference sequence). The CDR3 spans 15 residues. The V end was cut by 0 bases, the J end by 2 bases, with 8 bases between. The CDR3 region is CATSRDRVAGNTIYF. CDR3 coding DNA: TGTGCCACCAGCAGAGACAGGGTTGCTGGAAACACCATATATTTT.

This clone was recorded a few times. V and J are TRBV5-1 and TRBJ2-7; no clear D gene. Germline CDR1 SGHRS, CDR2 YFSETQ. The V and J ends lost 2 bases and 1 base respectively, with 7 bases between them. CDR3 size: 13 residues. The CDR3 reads CASSFYGSYEQYF. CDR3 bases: TGCGCCAGCAGCTTTTACGGGTCCTACGAGCAGTACTTC.

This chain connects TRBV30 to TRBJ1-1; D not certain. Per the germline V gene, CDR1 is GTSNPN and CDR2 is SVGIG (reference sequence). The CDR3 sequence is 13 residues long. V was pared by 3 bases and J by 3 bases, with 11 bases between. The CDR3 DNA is TGTGCCTGGAGGACGCAGCGCTACACTGAAGCTTTCTTT. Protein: CAWRTQRYTEAFF.

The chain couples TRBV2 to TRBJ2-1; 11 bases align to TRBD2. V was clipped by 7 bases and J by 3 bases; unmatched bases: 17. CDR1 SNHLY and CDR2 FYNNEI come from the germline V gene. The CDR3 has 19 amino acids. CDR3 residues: CASNPTSGRGGYYYNEQFF. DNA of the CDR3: TGTGCCAGCAACCCCACTAGCGGGAGAGGGGGCTACTACTACAATGAGCAGTTCTTC.

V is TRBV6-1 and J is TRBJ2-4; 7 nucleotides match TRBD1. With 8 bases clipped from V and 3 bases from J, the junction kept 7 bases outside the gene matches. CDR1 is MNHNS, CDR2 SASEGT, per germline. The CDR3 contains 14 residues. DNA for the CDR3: TGTGCCAGCGGGACCGGGACAGACAAAAACATTCAGTACTTC. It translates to CASGTGTDKNIQYF.